The rows below give T cell receptor beta chains drawn from one sample of a study of blood T cell repertoires in COVID-19. Assay used: immunoSEQ multiplex PCR; TCRdb lists only in-frame clones, some missing. The sample has 140,000 or so clones; 65% to 85% are singletons. Sequencing was carried out using peripheral blood. The source of these receptors is a woman aged 60-75 years with acute or convalescent COVID-19. Both conserved end residues are part of each CDR3. Fields, in order: D gene, J gene, clone size, V gene, CDR3 DNA, CDR3 protein. A D gene is named only where the DNA matches it firmly. Part of the rows lack a size; the others show once, few, many or a class for expanded clones.

-,TRBJ1-1,-,TRBV3-1/TRBV3-2,TGTGCCAGCAGCCCGGGACATCCTAGGGATGAAGCTTTCTTT,CASSPGHPRDEAFF
TRBD2,TRBJ2-7,-,TRBV5-6,TGTGCCAGCAGCTCAGAGACTAGCGGGAGCTCCTACGAGCAGTACTTC,CASSSETSGSSYEQYF
-,TRBJ2-7,-,TRBV27,TGTGCCAGCAAAGCGGCGGCAGGAATCTACGAGCAGTACTTC,CASKAAAGIYEQYF
TRBD1,TRBJ1-3,few,TRBV28,TGTGCCAGCTGCAGAGGGGGCCCTGGAAACACCATATATTTT,CASCRGGPGNTIYF
TRBD1,TRBJ1-2,-,TRBV6-5,TGTGCCAGCAGCGCTCAGACAGGGATCAGCTATGGCTACACCTTC,CASSAQTGISYGYTF
TRBD1,TRBJ2-7,-,TRBV5-6,TGTGCCAGCAGCTTGGGGGGACAGAACTACGAGCAGTACTTC,CASSLGGQNYEQYF
TRBD2,TRBJ2-1,-,TRBV27,TGTGCCAGCAGTTCCCCGGCGGGGGGAATCGATGAGCAGTTCTTC,CASSSPAGGIDEQFF
TRBD2,TRBJ2-7,-,TRBV7-3,TGTGCCAGCAGCTTAGGGCCCTCGGGGGGACGGGGCTACGAGCAGTACTTC,CASSLGPSGGRGYEQYF
-,TRBJ2-3,-,TRBV13,TGTGCCAGCAGCCTAGAGGGGGATACGCAGTATTTT,CASSLEGDTQYF
-,TRBJ2-7,-,TRBV10-3,TGTGCCATCAGTGCGCAGACAGCCAGCAACTCCTACGAGCAGTACTTC,CAISAQTASNSYEQYF
TRBD2,TRBJ2-7,-,TRBV5-1,TGCGCCAGCAGCTGGGATCCTAGCGGGAGCTCCTACGAGCAGTACTTC,CASSWDPSGSSYEQYF
-,TRBJ1-1,-,TRBV2,TGTGCCAGCAGTGAAGGACAGACCAAAGCTTTCTTT,CASSEGQTKAFF
TRBD2,TRBJ2-1,-,TRBV20-1,TGCAGTGCTAGTTTCTCGAGTATTGGCGGGAGGGGGTACAATGAGCAGTTCTTC,CSASFSSIGGRGYNEQFF
TRBD1,TRBJ2-7,few,TRBV18,TGTGCCAGCTCACCGGACAGGCCCTACGAGCAGTACTTC,CASSPDRPYEQYF
TRBD1,TRBJ2-1,few,TRBV28,TGTGCCAGCACTCCTACAGGGGGCGCTGAGCAGTTCTTC,CASTPTGGAEQFF
-,TRBJ2-7,-,TRBV7-9,TGTGCCAGCAGTACAGACGGCGTTTTCTACGAGCAGTACTTC,CASSTDGVFYEQYF
-,TRBJ2-2,few,TRBV5-1,TGCGCCAGCATGTTAGGGGGCACCGGGGAGCTGTTTTTT,CASMLGGTGELFF
-,TRBJ1-1,few,TRBV5-1,TGCGCCAGCAGCTTGTACATGAACACTGAAGCTTTCTTT,CASSLYMNTEAFF
TRBD2,TRBJ2-7,-,TRBV27,TGTGCCAGCGGAAAGACTAGCTGGGTAGAAGAGCAGTACTTC,CASGKTSWVEEQYF
TRBD2,TRBJ2-7,-,TRBV6-2/TRBV6-3,TGTGCCAGCAGTTCCCGGGGAGCGGGAGCCTACGAGCAGTACTTC,CASSSRGAGAYEQYF
-,TRBJ2-2,once,TRBV11-3,TGTGCCAGCAGCTTAGATTTAGGGGGATTAAACACCGGGGAGCTGTTTTTT,CASSLDLGGLNTGELFF
-,TRBJ2-1,-,TRBV5-1,TGCGCCAGCAGCTTGGACGGCTACAATGAGCAGTTCTTC,CASSLDGYNEQFF
-,TRBJ2-7,-,TRBV10-3,TGTGCCATCAGTAAACGGGACAAAGCCTACGAGCAGTACTTC,CAISKRDKAYEQYF
TRBD2,TRBJ2-7,once,TRBV6-1,TGTGCCAGCAGTGACGGGCTAGCGGGAGGGGCTAAGGAGCAGTACTTC,CASSDGLAGGAKEQYF
-,TRBJ1-1,-,TRBV5-4,TGTGCCAGCAGCTTTCGTCCGAACACTGAAGCTTTCTTT,CASSFRPNTEAFF
TRBD2,TRBJ2-7,few,TRBV4-2,TGTGCCAGCAGCGCCCCGGGACTACCCCTCGAGCAGTACTTC,CASSAPGLPLEQYF
TRBD2,TRBJ2-7,few,TRBV7-9,TGTGCCAGCAGCCCCCCCGGGACTAGCCCCGCCTACGAGCAGTACTTC,CASSPPGTSPAYEQYF
-,TRBJ2-7,-,TRBV9,TGTGCCAGCAGCGTAGGGTCAGCGAGCTCCTACGAGCAGTACTTC,CASSVGSASSYEQYF